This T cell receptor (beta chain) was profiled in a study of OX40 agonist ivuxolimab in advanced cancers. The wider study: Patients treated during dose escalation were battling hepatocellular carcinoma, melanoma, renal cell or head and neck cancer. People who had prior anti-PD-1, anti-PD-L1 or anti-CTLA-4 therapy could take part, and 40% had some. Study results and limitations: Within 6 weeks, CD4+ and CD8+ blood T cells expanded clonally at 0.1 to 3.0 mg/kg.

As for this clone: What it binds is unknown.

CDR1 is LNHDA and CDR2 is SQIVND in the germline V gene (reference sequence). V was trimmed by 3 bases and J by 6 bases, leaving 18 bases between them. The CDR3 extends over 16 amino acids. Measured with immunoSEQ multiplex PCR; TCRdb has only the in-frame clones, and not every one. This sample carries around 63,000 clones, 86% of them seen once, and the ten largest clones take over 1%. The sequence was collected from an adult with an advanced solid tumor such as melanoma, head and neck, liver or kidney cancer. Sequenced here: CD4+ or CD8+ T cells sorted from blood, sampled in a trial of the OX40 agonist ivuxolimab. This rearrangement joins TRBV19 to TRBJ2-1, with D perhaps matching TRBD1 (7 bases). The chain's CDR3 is CASSIPGGSTRNEQFF. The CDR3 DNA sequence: TGTGCCAGTAGTATTCCAGGGGGGTCAACTCGCAATGAGCAGTTCTTC.